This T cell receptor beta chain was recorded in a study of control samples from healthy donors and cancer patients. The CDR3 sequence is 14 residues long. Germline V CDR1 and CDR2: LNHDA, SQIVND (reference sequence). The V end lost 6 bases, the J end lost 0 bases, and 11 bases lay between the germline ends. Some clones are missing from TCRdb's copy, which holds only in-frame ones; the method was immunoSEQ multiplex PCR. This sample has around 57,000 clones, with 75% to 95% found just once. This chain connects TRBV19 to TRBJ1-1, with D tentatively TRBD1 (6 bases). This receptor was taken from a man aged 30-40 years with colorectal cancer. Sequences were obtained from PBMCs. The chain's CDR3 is CASRGQNMNTEAFF. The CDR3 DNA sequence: TGTGCCAGTAGGGGACAAAATATGAACACTGAAGCTTTCTTT.